The rows below give T cell receptor beta chains drawn from one sample of a study of control samples from healthy donors and cancer patients. Assay used: immunoSEQ multiplex PCR; TCRdb lists only in-frame clones, some missing. The table lists under 200,000 clones, less than 95% of them singletons, with about 15% in the top ten. The material sequenced was PBMCs. These receptors came from a man aged 55 to 70 with colorectal cancer. The CDR3 runs from the conserved cysteine through the conserved F or W. The D gene is left open where the match is weak. The size of a clone is reported for some rows only, either as once, few or many, or as a class for expanded clones.

CDR3 protein,CDR3 DNA,V gene,D gene,J gene,clone size
CASSRGGYNSPLHF,TGTGCCAGCAGCAGGGGGGGGTATAATTCACCCCTCCACTTT,TRBV6-5,TRBD1,TRBJ1-6,-
CASSLDRRTYEQYF,TGTGCCAGCAGCTTGGACAGGAGAACCTACGAGCAGTACTTC,TRBV5-4,-,TRBJ2-7,-
CASRQQGGNTEAFF,TGTGCCAGCAGACAACAGGGAGGTAACACTGAAGCTTTCTTT,TRBV19,-,TRBJ1-1,-
CASRSTGIHTEAFF,TGTGCCAGCAGGTCCACAGGGATACACACTGAAGCTTTCTTT,TRBV7-9,-,TRBJ1-1,-
CASSPLTGNTEAFF,TGTGCCAGCAGCCCGCTGACAGGGAACACTGAAGCTTTCTTT,TRBV3-1/TRBV3-2,-,TRBJ1-1,-
CAWSPRGQGVNQPQHF,TGTGCCTGGAGTCCACGAGGACAGGGGGTAAATCAGCCCCAGCATTTT,TRBV30,TRBD1,TRBJ1-5,-
CASSDKKDGDYGYTF,TGTGCCAGCAGTGATAAGAAAGACGGTGACTATGGCTACACCTTC,TRBV6-1,-,TRBJ1-2,-
CAWSKRGNTEAFF,TGTGCCTGGAGCAAACGGGGGAACACTGAAGCTTTCTTT,TRBV30,-,TRBJ1-1,-
CASSSRAEAFF,TGTGCCAGCAGTTCTAGGGCTGAAGCTTTCTTT,TRBV6-2/TRBV6-3,-,TRBJ1-1,-
CASSVGEGQPQHF,TGTGCCAGCAGCGTAGGGGAGGGTCAGCCCCAGCATTTT,TRBV9,-,TRBJ1-5,-
CASSLAGDQETQYF,TGTGCCAGCTCACTGGCGGGGGACCAAGAGACCCAGTACTTC,TRBV18,TRBD2,TRBJ2-5,-
CASSQVTGEAFF,TGTGCCAGCAGCCAAGTAACGGGTGAAGCTTTCTTT,TRBV3-1/TRBV3-2,-,TRBJ1-1,-
CASSWAYEQYF,TGTGCCAGCAGCTGGGCCTACGAGCAGTACTTC,TRBV11-2,-,TRBJ2-7,-
CASSLAPSGGVGQGTQYF,TGTGCCAGCAGCTTAGCGCCTAGCGGGGGGGTAGGGCAGGGGACCCAGTACTTC,TRBV7-2,TRBD2,TRBJ2-5,-
CASSLAGGSGNTIYF,TGTGCCAGCAGTTTGGCAGGTGGCTCTGGAAACACCATATATTTT,TRBV28,-,TRBJ1-3,-
CASSPSPAEVFGNTIYF,TGTGCCAGCTCACCATCCCCAGCCGAGGTTTTTGGAAACACCATATATTTT,TRBV18,-,TRBJ1-3,-
CASSRTSADTQYF,TGTGCCAGCAGTCGGACTAGCGCAGATACGCAGTATTTT,TRBV2,TRBD2,TRBJ2-3,-
CASSLGGDTQYF,TGTGCCAGCAGCTTAGGAGGGGATACGCAGTATTTT,TRBV11-2,-,TRBJ2-3,-
CASSFEGVTQYF,TGTGCCAGCAGTTTCGAAGGGGTGACGCAGTATTTT,TRBV12-3/TRBV12-4,-,TRBJ2-3,-
CASSFPSGITSSYNEQFF,TGTGCCAGCAGCTTCCCTAGCGGGATCACCAGCTCCTACAATGAGCAGTTCTTC,TRBV7-9,TRBD2,TRBJ2-1,-
CASSPSRVYGYTF,TGTGCCAGCAGCCCCTCAAGGGTCTATGGCTACACCTTC,TRBV6-5,-,TRBJ1-2,-
CASRPPGPITNEQFF,TGTGCCAGCAGACCTCCGGGACCCATCACCAATGAGCAGTTCTTC,TRBV6-5,-,TRBJ2-1,-
CSARQGNSGNTIYF,TGCAGCGCCCGACAGGGGAACTCTGGAAACACCATATATTTT,TRBV29-1,TRBD1,TRBJ1-3,-
CASSLGQSYNSPLHF,TGTGCCAGCAGCTTGGGACAGAGCTATAATTCACCCCTCCACTTT,TRBV7-8,TRBD1,TRBJ1-6,-
CASSNREGRGGYTF,TGTGCCAGCAGTAACAGGGAGGGCCGTGGAGGCTACACCTTC,TRBV7-2,-,TRBJ1-2,-
CASSQGTSGIYNEQFF,TGTGCCAGCAGCCAAGGCACTAGCGGGATCTACAATGAGCAGTTCTTC,TRBV7-2,TRBD2,TRBJ2-1,-
CASRGPIMNTEAFF,TGTGCCAGCAGGGGACCGATCATGAACACTGAAGCTTTCTTT,TRBV6-6,-,TRBJ1-1,-
CASSIGGVTSYEQYF,TGTGCCAGTAGTATAGGAGGGGTGACCTCCTACGAGCAGTACTTC,TRBV19,-,TRBJ2-7,once
CASSLGLALSTDTQYF,TGTGCCAGCAGCTTAGGACTAGCGCTTTCCACAGATACGCAGTATTTT,TRBV7-9,TRBD2,TRBJ2-3,-
CASSQGFSNQPQHF,TGCGCCAGCAGTCAAGGGTTTAGCAATCAGCCCCAGCATTTT,TRBV10-2,-,TRBJ1-5,once
CASSTRDRVTDTQYF,TGCGCCAGCAGCACCCGGGACAGGGTCACAGATACGCAGTATTTT,TRBV4-1,TRBD1,TRBJ2-3,-
CASSVGGGYEQYF,TGCGCCAGCAGTGTCGGGGGAGGCTACGAGCAGTACTTC,TRBV10-1,-,TRBJ2-7,-
CASSLRLGQGRGEQYF,TGTGCCAGCAGCCTAAGGCTGGGACAGGGGAGGGGGGAGCAGTACTTC,TRBV7-9,TRBD1,TRBJ2-7,once
CAWGGQGGADTQYF,TGTGCCTGGGGCGGGCAGGGGGGCGCAGATACGCAGTATTTT,TRBV30,-,TRBJ2-3,-
CASSEGGLGNTIYF,TGTGCCAGCAGTGAAGGCGGTTTGGGAAACACCATATATTTT,TRBV25-1,-,TRBJ1-3,-
CASSSPKSGGARNTQYF,TGTGCCAGCAGCTCCCCTAAAAGCGGGGGGGCCCGCAACACGCAGTATTTT,TRBV11-2,TRBD2,TRBJ2-3,-
CASHPGFLTDTQYF,TGTGCCAGTCATCCAGGATTCCTCACAGATACGCAGTATTTT,TRBV19,-,TRBJ2-3,-
CASSLLFDQPQHF,TGTGCCAGCAGTTTATTATTTGACCAGCCCCAGCATTTT,TRBV27,-,TRBJ1-5,once
CASASGGDQETQYF,TGTGCCAGCGCCAGCGGGGGTGACCAAGAGACCCAGTACTTC,TRBV9,TRBD2,TRBJ2-5,-
CAWSSGLTEGDTQYF,TGTGCCTGGAGTTCTGGGCTTACGGAGGGAGATACGCAGTATTTT,TRBV30,-,TRBJ2-3,-
CATSDGDRPQHF,TGTGCCACCAGTGATGGGGACAGGCCCCAGCATTTT,TRBV24-1,TRBD1,TRBJ1-5,-
CASSVEGAVGSYTF,TGTGCCAGCAGCGTAGAGGGGGCTGTTGGGAGCTACACCTTC,TRBV9,TRBD1,TRBJ1-2,-
CASSLAAQGALEQYF,TGTGCCAGCAGCTTAGCAGCGCAGGGGGCCCTCGAGCAGTACTTC,TRBV7-2,TRBD1,TRBJ2-7,-
CASSQGLRDGPGAFF,TGTGCCAGCAGTCAAGGACTAAGGGACGGACCTGGAGCTTTCTTT,TRBV3-1/TRBV3-2,-,TRBJ1-1,-
CASSYSAGGLIKGYTF,TGTGCCAGCAGTTATTCGGCAGGGGGCCTGATAAAGGGCTACACCTTC,TRBV6-5,TRBD1,TRBJ1-2,-
CASSYPWTGELFF,TGTGCCAGCAGTTACCCCTGGACCGGGGAGCTGTTTTTT,TRBV6-5,-,TRBJ2-2,once
CSATGDYGEQYF,TGCAGCGCGACAGGGGATTACGGCGAGCAGTACTTC,TRBV29-1,TRBD1,TRBJ2-7,-
CASRPTGGHPGELFF,TGTGCCAGCAGACCCACAGGGGGACACCCCGGGGAGCTGTTTTTT,TRBV11-2,TRBD1,TRBJ2-2,-
CAIQPGQRNTEAFF,TGTGCCATTCAACCGGGACAGAGGAACACTGAAGCTTTCTTT,TRBV10-3,TRBD1,TRBJ1-1,-
CASSTPTGPGTPLHF,TGTGCCAGTAGTACCCCAACAGGGCCCGGCACGCCCCTCCACTTT,TRBV19,-,TRBJ1-6,-
CASSRTGGPVYGYTF,TGTGCCAGCAGTCGAACAGGGGGCCCCGTCTATGGCTACACCTTC,TRBV6-5,TRBD1,TRBJ1-2,-
CSVETDRDRSF,TGCAGCGTTGAGACGGACCGGGACAGAAGCTTC,TRBV29-1,TRBD1,TRBJ1-2,-
CASSIGANTEAFF,TGTGCCAGTAGTATCGGAGCTAACACTGAAGCTTTCTTT,TRBV19,-,TRBJ1-1,-
CASSLPSSGGHNEQFF,TGTGCCAGCAGTCTCCCATCTAGCGGGGGGCACAATGAGCAGTTCTTC,TRBV6-2/TRBV6-3,TRBD2,TRBJ2-1,-
CASSSDRGRPQHF,TGTGCCAGCAGTTCCGACAGGGGACGACCCCAGCATTTT,TRBV11-1,TRBD1,TRBJ1-5,-
CASSPRQTGVQETQYF,TGTGCCAGCTCACCCCGACAGACAGGCGTTCAAGAGACCCAGTACTTC,TRBV18,-,TRBJ2-5,-
CASSRAGNSYEQYF,TGTGCCAGCAGTCGCGCGGGGAATTCCTACGAGCAGTACTTC,TRBV6-2/TRBV6-3,-,TRBJ2-7,-
CASSLQGNTEAFF,TGTGCCAGCAGTCTACAGGGGAACACTGAAGCTTTCTTT,TRBV6-5,-,TRBJ1-1,once
CASSLDRGYTF,TGTGCCAGCAGCCTTGATAGGGGCTACACCTTC,TRBV3-1/TRBV3-2,-,TRBJ1-2,-